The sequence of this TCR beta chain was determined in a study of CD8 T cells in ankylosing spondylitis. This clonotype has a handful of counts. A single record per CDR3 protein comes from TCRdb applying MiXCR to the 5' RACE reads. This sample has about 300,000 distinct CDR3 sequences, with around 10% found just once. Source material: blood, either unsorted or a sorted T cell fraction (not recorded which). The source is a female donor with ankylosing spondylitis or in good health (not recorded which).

Here the CDR3 reads CAWSGAVPYEQYF. As DNA, the CDR3 is TGTGCCTGGAGTGGAGCGGTCCCCTACGAGCAGTACTTC. The rearrangement links TRBV30 to TRBJ2-7, with a possible D match to TRBD2 (5 bases). Trimming left V 1 base short and J 2 bases short, with 9 bases between. The germline V gene encodes CDR1 GTSNPN and CDR2 SVGIG (reference sequence). This CDR3 has 13 residues.